The TCR beta chain described here comes from a study of blood T cell repertoires in COVID-19. Study at large: The cDNA or gDNA used as material had been derived from T cells, B-cell-depleted T cells, or PBMCs.

The V segment lost 2 bases and the J segment 5 bases; nucleotides outside the gene matches: 5. The germline CDR1 and CDR2 sequences are MNHEY and SVGAGI. The CDR3 consists of 15 residues. This clone appeared a few times. Original analysis: Reference gene primer amplification gave nucleated cell count estimates. Data came from immunoSEQ multiplex PCR; TCRdb stores just in-frame clones and leaves some out. V, J and clone size reflect that table, while D and trimming were determined from the DNA. The sample contains more than 60,000 clones, approximately 79% of which appear only once. This rearrangement joins TRBV6-5 to TRBJ1-2, with 10 nucleotides matching TRBD1. The specimen was peripheral blood. This clonotype was obtained from a human donor with acute or convalescent COVID-19. The donor label of this sample is uncertain. The CDR3 DNA reads as TGTGCCAGCAGTTACCGGGACAGGGGTGGATATGGCTACACCTTC. This encodes CASSYRDRGGYGYTF.